This T cell receptor beta chain is from a study of blood T cell repertoires in COVID-19 (dated by TCRdb to about 2020). A note on the overall study: Samples from collaborators originated in the United States, Italy and Spain and spanned both the acute and convalescent phases of COVID-19. Subjects who had been exposed to COVID-19, were actively infected with it, or had recovered from it provided the deeply sampled blood TCRbeta repertoires that made up the dataset. The material from the prospective study consisted of cDNA or gDNA derived from T cells, B-cell-depleted T cells, or PBMCs. A de-identified subject ID, COVID-19 status, age in years and sex were almost always included in the sample metadata. Samples were obtained from the ongoing ImmuneRACE study (first 160 participants) and from 1,200 or so subjects provided by 6 global collaborators. A freely available public database, intended as a resource for researchers studying the immune response to SARS-CoV-2, is where the repertoires were released. HLA class I and class II types, where available, came from metadata supplied by the sample provider rather than from assay-based typing.

The germline V gene sets CDR1 to MDHEN and CDR2 to SYDVKM. V is cut back by 3 bases and J by 7 bases, with 9 bases in the junction unmatched. From cysteine to phenylalanine, the CDR3 is 16 amino acids long. The sequence is cut down to CDR3 DNA, 48 bases in frame from base 1. The collaborating institutions used their own protocols to collect whole blood in K2EDTA tubes. For TCRbeta analysis, collaborators shipped samples as frozen whole blood, isolated PBMCs, or DNA extracted from either of those sample types. This clone was detected only a few times. What this receptor recognizes is not known. Base qualities are not recorded, but no much larger clone differs from it by a single base. TCRbeta CDR3 regions were amplified from genomic DNA by means of the immunoSEQ Assay, a bias-controlled multiplex PCR. On the study's bioinformatics: The number of nucleated cells in each sample was estimated by amplification of reference gene primers within the assay. Sequence reads were collapsed and filtered to measure the absolute abundance of every unique TCRbeta CDR3 rearrangement. For each sample, productive Simpson clonality was calculated as the square root of Simpson's diversity index over productive rearrangements. This is the immuneACCESS table as TCRdb keeps it, with only in-frame sequences that have V and J called. A part of the clones is gone; compared with another copy, unresolved V genes explain less than half, and the rest is unexplained. V and J calls and clone size follow that table, whereas D and trimming were derived from the DNA. In this sample the table shows around 60,000 clones, roughly 80% of which occur a single time. Roughly 18% of the sample belongs to the ten largest clones.

The study at large found these results: How much clinical and demographic metadata was included differed by source and by participant, and the metadata was provided uncurated.

The chain was built from TRBV28 and TRBJ1-4; the junction holds 9 bases that match TRBD1. The sequenced sample was peripheral blood. The receptor comes from a woman aged 50 to 60 with active or convalescent COVID-19. In nucleotides, the sequence is TGTGCCAGCAGTTTGAACAGGGGGCTGGGAGGTGAAAAACTGTTTTTT. This gives the protein CASSLNRGLGGEKLFF.